Shown below are 29 T cell receptor beta chains from a single sample sequenced in a study of blood T cell repertoires in COVID-19. Data came from immunoSEQ multiplex PCR; TCRdb stores just in-frame clones and leaves some out. The sample lists over 80,000 clones, more than 75% seen once, with 10% in the top ten. The sample was peripheral blood. The source of these receptors is a man aged 50 to 59 with acute or convalescent COVID-19.

This chain joins TRBV7-9 and TRBJ1-1; a weak D match, TRBD1 (5 bases). The CDR3 extends over 15 amino acids. The V gene lost 0 bases and the J gene lost 4 bases, with 12 bases spanning the gap. Germline V gene data show CDR1 as SEHNR and CDR2 as FQNEAQ (reference sequence). The CDR3 bases are TGTGCCAGCAGCTTAGCGGAGGGGACGGGCACTGAAGCTTTCTTT. It yields the protein CASSLAEGTGTEAFF. The whole variable domain, remainder taken from reference TRBV7-9 and TRBJ1-1, is DTGVSQNPRHKITKRGQNVTFRCDPISEHNRLYWYRQTLGQGPEFLTYFQNEAQLEKSRLLSDRFSAERPKGSFSTLEIQRTEQGDSAMYLCASSLAEGTGTEAFFGQGTRLTVV.

This chain connects TRBV28 to TRBJ2-7; D perhaps matches TRBD2 (5 bases). Trimming took 4 bases from V and 4 from J, leaving 14 bases between them. This CDR3 spans 14 amino acids. The V gene's germline CDR1 is MDHEN and CDR2 SYDVKM. Here the CDR3 DNA reads TGTGCCAGCAGTTCGGAGGTAGTTTCTTACGAGCAGTACTTC. It is translated as CASSSEVVSYEQYF.

The gene calls are TRBV2 and TRBJ2-7; 11 nucleotides align to TRBD2. The CDR3 contains 14 residues. J lost 6 bases, V lost 5 bases, and 6 bases had no gene match. Germline V lookup: CDR1 SNHLY, CDR2 FYNNEI. The CDR3 bases are TGTGCCAGCAGTTCCGGACTAGCGGGCGGCGAGCAGTACTTC. This encodes CASSSGLAGGEQYF.

CDR3 bases: TGCAGCGTTGAGAGCAGGGGGCATAGCAATCAGCCCCAGCATTTT. Translated, it gives CSVESRGHSNQPQHF. This sequence joins TRBV29-1 and TRBJ1-5; 8 bases line up with TRBD1. V lost 3 bases to trimming and J lost 0 bases; unmatched junction nucleotides: 4. This CDR3 spans 15 amino acids. Germline V gene lookup returns CDR1 SQVTM and CDR2 ANQGSEA.

The V and J genes are TRBV10-2 and TRBJ1-1; the D gene is possibly TRBD1 (6 bases). Trimming removed 10 bases at V and 1 base at J, with 13 bases between. Germline CDR1 is WSHSY and CDR2 is SAAADI. The CDR3 sequence is 13 residues long. This CDR3 reads CATTRDTNTEAFF. The CDR3 bases are TGCGCCACTACCCGGGACACGAACACTGAAGCTTTCTTT.

The chain links TRBV7-3 to TRBJ1-6; a possible D gene is TRBD1 (5 bases). The CDR3 is 14 amino acids. Per the germline V gene, CDR1 is SGHTA and CDR2 is FQGTGA. Trimming left V 2 bases short and J 10 bases short, with 12 bases between. The CDR3 loop reads CASSLGGEGSPLHF. The DNA for the CDR3 is TGTGCCAGCAGCTTAGGAGGGGAGGGATCACCCCTCCACTTT.

The rearrangement links TRBV12-3 or TRBV12-4 to TRBJ1-5; TRBD1 might be the D (6 bases). Trimming pared 6 bases from V and 3 bases from J, leaving 9 bases between. The CDR3 has 13 residues. This CDR3 reads CASRDRPNQPQHF. Written as DNA, the CDR3 is TGTGCCAGCAGAGACAGGCCCAATCAGCCCCAGCATTTT.

The genes are TRBV5-1 and TRBJ1-1; a possible D gene is TRBD1 (6 bases). Trimming took off 4 bases at V and 2 bases at J, with 9 bases between the two ends. This CDR3 is built from 13 residues. CDR1 and CDR2 (germline): SGHRS, YFSETQ. CDR3: CASSIQGNTEAFF. CDR3 nucleotides: TGCGCCAGCAGCATACAGGGAAACACTGAAGCTTTCTTT.

The V and J genes are TRBV27 and TRBJ1-6, with 7 bases that match TRBD1. The V and J ends lost 1 base and 8 bases, in that order; junction bases with no gene match: 5. From germline, CDR1 is MNHEY and CDR2 SMNVEV (reference sequence). The CDR3 runs 15 residues. The CDR3 sequence: CASSLWGQYDSPLHF. As DNA, the CDR3 is TGTGCCAGCAGTTTATGGGGACAGTATGATTCACCCCTCCACTTT.

The J gene is TRBJ1-5, the V gene TRBV24-1; no definite D call. The V gene's germline CDR1 is KGHDR and CDR2 SFDVKD. CDR3 length: 12 residues. Trimming pared 10 bases from V and 11 bases from J, leaving 17 bases between. The CDR3 loop is CATRGMGGSQHF. The CDR3 region has the DNA TGTGCCACTCGAGGGATGGGCGGATCCCAGCATTTT.

The J gene is TRBJ2-3, the V gene TRBV11-3; 9 nucleotides line up with TRBD1. This CDR3 spans 15 amino acids. Per germline, CDR1 SGHNT and CDR2 YENEEA. J gave up 1 base and V 4 bases, and 3 bases lay outside the gene matches. CDR3 DNA: TGTGCCAGCAGCTCCCGGACAGGGGGCACAGATACGCAGTATTTT. Translation gives CASSSRTGGTDTQYF.

The J gene is TRBJ1-6, the V gene TRBV7-9, with TRBD1 matching over 10 bases. Trimming removed 5 bases from V and 10 bases from J; junction bases left unmatched: 5. Germline V gene data show CDR1 as SEHNR and CDR2 as FQNEAQ (reference sequence). The CDR3 consists of 14 residues. The CDR3 DNA is TGTGCCAGCAGCACCGGGACAGGGGAATCACCCCTCCACTTT. Amino acid sequence: CASSTGTGESPLHF. Looking up the rest from reference TRBV7-9 and TRBJ1-6 gives the full variable domain: DTGVSQNPRHKITKRGQNVTFRCDPISEHNRLYWYRQTLGQGPEFLTYFQNEAQLEKSRLLSDRFSAERPKGSFSTLEIQRTEQGDSAMYLCASSTGTGESPLHFGNGTRLTVT.

The chain uses TRBV6-6 and TRBJ2-7; 8 bases agree with TRBD2. The CDR3 covers 12 residues. Germline lookup yields CDR1 MNHNY and CDR2 SVGAGI (reference sequence). J lost 6 bases, V lost 7 bases, and 5 bases had no gene match. This CDR3 is CASTSAGGEQYF. In DNA, the CDR3 is TGTGCCAGCACTTCCGCGGGAGGCGAGCAGTACTTC.

Notes on this clone: The same CDR3 is also encoded by other DNA sequences in this sample. This chain uses TRBV5-1 with TRBJ2-3; 7 positions match TRBD1. Germline V gene data show CDR1 as SGHRS and CDR2 as YFSETQ. Losses at the gene ends were 4 bases for V and 1 base for J; bases not matched to a gene: 3. The CDR3 extends over 14 amino acids. CDR3 nucleotide sequence: TGCGCCAGCAGCAAAGGACAGGGCACAGATACGCAGTATTTT. As protein: CASSKGQGTDTQYF.

V is TRBV5-6 and J is TRBJ2-1, with TRBD2 as a possible D gene (7 bases). Germline CDR1 is SGHDT and CDR2 is YYEEEE. Between the trimmed V and J ends, which lost 4 bases and 9 bases, there was a span of 17 bases. There are 14 residues in the CDR3. The CDR3 DNA reads TGTGCCAGCAGCCCCTTTCGCGGGGGCACTGAGCAGTTCTTC. This encodes CASSPFRGGTEQFF.

The rearrangement joins TRBV29-1 to TRBJ2-3; TRBD2 matches 8 bases. V lost 2 bases to trimming and J lost 3 bases; unmatched junction nucleotides: 4. This CDR3 spans 14 amino acids. CDR1 is SQVTM and CDR2 is ANQGSEA in the germline V gene. CDR3 bases: TGCAGCGTTGAAAGTAGCGGGATTACAGATACGCAGTATTTT. Translated: CSVESSGITDTQYF.

CDR3 sequence (DNA): TGTGCCAGCAGCTTAGGGTTAGTTTCCAATGAGCAGTTCTTC. Translating gives CASSLGLVSNEQFF. The chain combines TRBV7-9 with TRBJ2-1; D uncertain. The ends were cut back, 1 base at V and 6 bases at J, with 10 bases in the middle. This CDR3 spans 14 amino acids. Per the germline V gene, CDR1 is SEHNR and CDR2 is FQNEAQ (reference sequence).

V is TRBV9 and J is TRBJ1-5; possibly TRBD1 for D (6 bases). There are 16 residues in the CDR3. With 4 bases removed from V and 4 bases from J, the gap between germline ends came to 18 bases. Germline V gene sequence: CDR1 SGDLS, CDR2 YYNGEE. The CDR3 reads CASSPGQGLRNQPQHF. DNA of the CDR3: TGTGCCAGCAGCCCCGGGCAGGGGTTACGAAATCAGCCCCAGCATTTT.

V is TRBV18 and J is TRBJ1-5, with D hard to call. Germline CDR1 reads KGHSH; CDR2 reads LQKENI. The CDR3 sequence is 16 residues long. V lost 0 bases and J 0 bases, leaving 9 bases between the germline ends. The CDR3 sequence is CASSPPGVHSNQPQHF. CDR3 sequence (DNA): TGTGCCAGCTCACCACCCGGGGTCCATAGCAATCAGCCCCAGCATTTT.

In its sample, this clone was seen once. The chain employs TRBV29-1 and TRBJ1-5; 8 nucleotides align to TRBD1. The CDR3 is 13 amino acids. Germline V CDR1 and CDR2: SQVTM, ANQGSEA. V dropped 8 bases and J dropped 4; count of bases not matched to a gene: 7. This CDR3 is CSTGQGGNQPQHF. As DNA, the CDR3 is TGCAGCACAGGACAGGGTGGAAATCAGCCCCAGCATTTT.

The chain uses TRBV4-1 and TRBJ2-5, with 7 positions matching TRBD2. The CDR3 extends over 17 amino acids. Germline V gives CDR1 MGHRA, CDR2 YSYEKL. Trimming cost V 1 base and J 1 base; bases outside gene matches: 9. The CDR3 region has the DNA TGCGCCAGCAGCCAAGGAGGGCTAGCGGCAACCCAAGAGACCCAGTACTTC. Its translation is CASSQGGLAATQETQYF.

The J gene is TRBJ2-5, the V gene TRBV3-1 (or the pseudogene TRBV3-2), with no clear D. Germline V lookup: CDR1 LGHDT, CDR2 YNNKEL (reference sequence). The CDR3 has 11 amino acids. Trimming took off 4 bases at V and 5 bases at J, with 5 bases between the two ends. CDR3 protein: CASSRRETQYF. Here the CDR3 DNA reads TGTGCCAGCAGCCGCAGGGAGACCCAGTACTTC.

V is TRBV5-8 and J is TRBJ1-2; TRBD1 agrees at 8 bases. The CDR3 has 15 amino acids. The germline V gene has CDR1 SGHTS and CDR2 YDEGEE. V was pared by 0 bases and J by 4 bases, with 5 bases of the junction left unmatched. DNA of the CDR3: TGTGCCAGCAGCTTGGGACAGGGGTTTCGCTATGGCTACACCTTC. Protein sequence: CASSLGQGFRYGYTF.

The chain carries TRBV18 and TRBJ2-1; TRBD2 might be the D (5 bases). Per germline, CDR1 KGHSH and CDR2 LQKENI. CDR3 size: 16 residues. Trimming removed 3 bases from V and 6 bases from J, with 18 bases in between. The CDR3 protein is CASSPARGEGVNEQFF. For the CDR3, the DNA is TGTGCCAGCTCACCTGCCCGAGGAGAGGGAGTCAATGAGCAGTTCTTC.

This chain links TRBV9 with TRBJ2-1; D remains ambiguous. CDR1 SGDLS and CDR2 YYNGEE come from the germline V gene. The CDR3 runs to 13 residues. V gave up 4 bases and J gave up 7 bases, with 12 bases separating them. The CDR3 sequence: CASSSHAVNEQFF. CDR3 sequence (DNA): TGTGCCAGCAGCTCTCACGCAGTAAATGAGCAGTTCTTC.

The rearrangement links TRBV5-4 to TRBJ2-1, with 13 nucleotides matching TRBD2. The length of the CDR3 is 16 residues. The germline CDR1 and CDR2 sequences are SGHNT and YYREEE (reference sequence). The V segment lost 4 bases and the J segment 2 bases; nucleotides outside the gene matches: 3. The CDR3 DNA reads as TGTGCCAGCAGCCCAGGACTAGCGGGAGCCTACAATGAGCAGTTCTTC. Its translation is CASSPGLAGAYNEQFF.

This clone was recorded at least ten times. The gene calls are TRBV4-1 and TRBJ2-2; TRBD1 is a possible D gene (6 bases). CDR3 size: 16 residues. V lost 1 base, J lost 5 bases, and 14 bases lay in between. From germline, CDR1 is MGHRA and CDR2 YSYEKL. The CDR3 protein is CASSQVGGQRTGELFF. CDR3 in DNA: TGCGCCAGCAGCCAAGTTGGGGGACAAAGAACCGGGGAGCTGTTTTTT.

The chain recombines TRBV27 with TRBJ2-1; D is perhaps TRBD1 (6 bases). V lost 5 bases to trimming and J lost 3 bases, with 14 bases between them. CDR3 length: 15 amino acids. Germline CDR1 MNHEY, CDR2 SMNVEV (reference sequence). Here the CDR3 DNA reads TGTGCCAGCAGTACAGGGCCTGAGGTCTACAATGAGCAGTTCTTC. Translation gives CASSTGPEVYNEQFF.

The V and J genes are TRBV18 and TRBJ2-7; the D gene is possibly TRBD2 (5 bases). Trimming removed 0 bases from V and 2 bases from J, with 11 bases in between. The CDR3 covers 15 residues. Germline V gene sequence: CDR1 KGHSH, CDR2 LQKENI. The CDR3, as DNA: TGTGCCAGCTCACCACCGGCAAGCGGAACCTACGAGCAGTACTTC. This codes for CASSPPASGTYEQYF.